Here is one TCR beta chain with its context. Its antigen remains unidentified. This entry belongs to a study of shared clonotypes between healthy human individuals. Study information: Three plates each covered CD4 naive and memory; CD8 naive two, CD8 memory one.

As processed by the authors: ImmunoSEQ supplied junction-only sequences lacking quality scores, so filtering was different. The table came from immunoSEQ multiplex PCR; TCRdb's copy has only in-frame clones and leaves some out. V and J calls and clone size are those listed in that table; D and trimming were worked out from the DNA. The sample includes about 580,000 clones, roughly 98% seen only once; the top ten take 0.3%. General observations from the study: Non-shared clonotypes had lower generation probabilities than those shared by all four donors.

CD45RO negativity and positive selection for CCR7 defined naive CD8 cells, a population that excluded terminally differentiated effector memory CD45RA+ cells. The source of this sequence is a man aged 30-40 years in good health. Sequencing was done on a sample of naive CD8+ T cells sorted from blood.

The CDR3 reads CASSLVPGVVYNEQFF. As DNA, the CDR3 is TGTGCCAGCAGTTTAGTCCCAGGGGTCGTTTACAATGAGCAGTTCTTC. The V gene is TRBV28, the J gene TRBJ2-1, with D tentatively TRBD1 (6 bases). Between the trimmed V and J ends, which lost 2 bases and 4 bases, there was a span of 15 bases. The CDR3 has 16 residues. Germline CDR1 is MDHEN and CDR2 is SYDVKM.